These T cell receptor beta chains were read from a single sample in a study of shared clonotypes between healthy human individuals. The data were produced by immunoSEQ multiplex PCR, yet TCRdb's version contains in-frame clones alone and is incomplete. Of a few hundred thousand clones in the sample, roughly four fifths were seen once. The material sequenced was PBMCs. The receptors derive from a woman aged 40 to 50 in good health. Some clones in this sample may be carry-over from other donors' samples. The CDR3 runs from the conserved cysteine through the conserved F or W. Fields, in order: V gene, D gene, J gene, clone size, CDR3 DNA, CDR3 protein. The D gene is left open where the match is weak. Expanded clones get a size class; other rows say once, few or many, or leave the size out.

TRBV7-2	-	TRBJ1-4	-	TGTGCCAGCAGCTTTTCCGGGGGAGGTGAAAAACTGTTTTTT	CASSFSGGGEKLFF
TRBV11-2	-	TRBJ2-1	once	TGTGCCAGCATGGCAGGGCTAAACAATGAGCAGTTCTTC	CASMAGLNNEQFF
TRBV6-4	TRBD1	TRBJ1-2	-	TGTGCCAGCAGTCCGACAGGGTTTTTTAGCTATGGCTACACCTTC	CASSPTGFFSYGYTF
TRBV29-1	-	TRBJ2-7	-	TGCAGCGTTGAAGCAGGGGACGAGCAGTACTTC	CSVEAGDEQYF
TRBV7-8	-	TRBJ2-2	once	TGTGCCAGCAGCTTAGCGAGGGCGGGCACCGGGGAGCTGTTTTTT	CASSLARAGTGELFF
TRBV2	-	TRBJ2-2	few	TGTGCCAGCAGTGAAGTGGGGGACGGGGAGCTGTTTTTT	CASSEVGDGELFF
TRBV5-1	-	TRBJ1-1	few	TGCGCCAGCAGCTTTGATGGGGGGAACACTGAAGCTTTCTTT	CASSFDGGNTEAFF
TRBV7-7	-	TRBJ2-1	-	TGTGCTAGCAGCTTAGAGGAGCTAGCAAATGAGCAGTTCTTC	CASSLEELANEQFF
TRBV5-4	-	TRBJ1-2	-	TGTGCCAGCAGCCCTCGGGGCGAAACTTATGGCTACACCTTC	CASSPRGETYGYTF
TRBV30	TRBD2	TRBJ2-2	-	TGTGCCTGGACCCGTCGGACTAGCGGGATTTATGTCGGGGAGCTGTTTTTT	CAWTRRTSGIYVGELFF
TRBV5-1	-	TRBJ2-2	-	TGCGCCAGCAGCCACCCAACCGGGGAGCTGTTCTTT	CASSHPTGELFF
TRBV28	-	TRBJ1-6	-	TGTGCCAGCAGCCTGTCCCGGGACAATTCACCCCTCCACTTT	CASSLSRDNSPLHF
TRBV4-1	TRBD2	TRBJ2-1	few	TGCGCCAGCAGCCGCGCGGGACTAGGCTACAATGAGCAGTTCTTC	CASSRAGLGYNEQFF
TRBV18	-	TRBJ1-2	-	TGTGCCAGCTCACCACAGCGAGAAAATGGCTACACCTTC	CASSPQRENGYTF
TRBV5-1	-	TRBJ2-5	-	TGCGCCAGCAGCTTGGCCATTAATTCCCTGAGACGGATACAAGAGACCCAGTACTTC	CASSLAINSLRRIQETQYF
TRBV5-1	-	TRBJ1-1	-	TGCGCCAGCAGCTTGACTCCCGTGAATTCCGCGAACACTGAAGCTTTCTTT	CASSLTPVNSANTEAFF
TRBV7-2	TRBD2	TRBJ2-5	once	TGTGCCAGCAGCTCAGCGGGAGTTCGGGAGACCCAGTACTTC	CASSSAGVRETQYF
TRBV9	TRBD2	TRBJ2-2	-	TGTGCCAGCAGCGCCCCCCGGACTAGCGACCCCGGGGAGCTGTTTTTT	CASSAPRTSDPGELFF
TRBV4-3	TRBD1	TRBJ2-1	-	TGCGCCAGCAGCCAAGGCCGGGACAGGGGGCTCGGTGAGCAGTTCTTC	CASSQGRDRGLGEQFF
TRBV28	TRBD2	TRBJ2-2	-	TGTGCCAGCAGTTTAAAAGGCGGTGTAGCGGGAGGAGCCGGGGAGCTGTTTTTT	CASSLKGGVAGGAGELFF